Listed here is a single T cell receptor (beta chain). The repertoire was sequenced with immunoSEQ multiplex PCR; TCRdb's copy has only in-frame clones and lacks some. The sample includes approximately 65,000 clones, around nine tenths of them seen just once. This entry belongs to a study of OX40 agonist ivuxolimab in advanced cancers. Study in general: Partial responses were achieved by three patients, of whom one had hepatocellular carcinoma and two had cutaneous melanoma.

The sample here was CD4+ or CD8+ T cells sorted from blood, taken in a trial of the OX40 agonist ivuxolimab. The origin of this receptor is an adult with an advanced solid tumor such as melanoma, head and neck, liver or kidney cancer.

CDR3 region: CASSLPGTPYNEQFF. The CDR3 coding sequence is TGTGCCAGCAGCTTGCCGGGAACCCCCTACAATGAGCAGTTCTTC. The chain carries TRBV5-6 and TRBJ2-1; D possibly corresponds to TRBD2 (5 bases). The V gene lost 1 base and the J gene lost 2 bases, with 10 bases spanning the gap. CDR3 length: 15 amino acids. Germline CDR1 SGHDT, CDR2 YYEEEE.